This T cell receptor (beta chain) was found in a study of blood T cell repertoires in COVID-19. Germline V CDR1 and CDR2: MNHEY, SVGAGI. Trimming took 2 bases from V and 3 from J, leaving 11 bases between them. The CDR3 sequence is 15 residues long. Authors' analysis steps: Researchers report that nucleated cell counts were estimated from reference gene primer amplification. TCRdb keeps only in-frame clones here, not all; method: immunoSEQ multiplex PCR. V and J calls and clone size are copied from that table; D and trimming were computed from the DNA. Among fewer than 300,000 clones, more than 65% were seen once, and the ten largest hold 15% to 19%.

This chain uses TRBV6-5 with TRBJ2-1; D not resolved. Sample: peripheral blood. This clonotype was sampled from a person aged 70 to 85 with COVID-19, enrolled during active disease. CDR3 protein: CASSYAPWSYNEQFF. The CDR3 nucleotides are TGTGCCAGCAGTTACGCCCCCTGGAGCTACAATGAGCAGTTCTTC.